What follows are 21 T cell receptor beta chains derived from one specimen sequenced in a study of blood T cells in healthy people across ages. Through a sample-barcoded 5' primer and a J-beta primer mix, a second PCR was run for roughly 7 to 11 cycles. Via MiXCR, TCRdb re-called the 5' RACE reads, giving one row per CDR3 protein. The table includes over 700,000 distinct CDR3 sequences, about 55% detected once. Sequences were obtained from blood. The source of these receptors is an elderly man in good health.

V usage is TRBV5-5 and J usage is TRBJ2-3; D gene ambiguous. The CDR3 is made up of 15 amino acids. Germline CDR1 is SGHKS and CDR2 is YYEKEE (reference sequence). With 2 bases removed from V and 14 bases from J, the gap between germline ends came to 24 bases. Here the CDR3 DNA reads TGTGCCAGCAGCTTCGGAGCTCCCACAGCTGGATACGCGTATTTT. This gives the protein CASSFGAPTAGYAYF.

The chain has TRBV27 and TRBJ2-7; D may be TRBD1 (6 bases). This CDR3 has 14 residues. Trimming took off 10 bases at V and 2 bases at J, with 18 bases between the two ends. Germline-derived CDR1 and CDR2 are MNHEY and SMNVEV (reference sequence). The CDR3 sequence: CATSSEGQTYEQYF. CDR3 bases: TGTGCCACCTCATCTGAGGGACAAACCTACGAGCAGTACTTC.

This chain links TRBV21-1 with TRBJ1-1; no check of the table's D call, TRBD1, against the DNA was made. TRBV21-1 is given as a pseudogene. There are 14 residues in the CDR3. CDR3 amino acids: CASRGDRSNTEAFF. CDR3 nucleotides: TGTGCCAGCAGGGGGGACAGATCGAACACTGAAGCTTTCTTT.

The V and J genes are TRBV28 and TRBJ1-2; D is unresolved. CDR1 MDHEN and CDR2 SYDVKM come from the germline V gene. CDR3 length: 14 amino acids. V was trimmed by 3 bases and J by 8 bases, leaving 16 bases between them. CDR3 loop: CASSLTTRPGGYTF. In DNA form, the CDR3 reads TGTGCCAGCAGTTTGACTACCAGGCCCGGGGGCTACACCTTC.

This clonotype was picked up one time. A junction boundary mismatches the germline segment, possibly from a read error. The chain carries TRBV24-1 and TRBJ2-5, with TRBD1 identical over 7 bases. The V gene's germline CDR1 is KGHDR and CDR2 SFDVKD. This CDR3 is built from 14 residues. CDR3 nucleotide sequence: TGTGCCACCAGTGATCGGGACAGCCAAGGGACCCAGTACTTC. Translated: CATSDRDSQGTQYF.

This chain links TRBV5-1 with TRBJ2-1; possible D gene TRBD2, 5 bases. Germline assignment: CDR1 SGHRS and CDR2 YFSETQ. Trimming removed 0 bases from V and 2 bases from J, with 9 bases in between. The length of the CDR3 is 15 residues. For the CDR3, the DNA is TGCGCCAGCAGCTTGGAGAGCGGCCCCTACAATGAGCAGTTCTTC. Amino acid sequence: CASSLESGPYNEQFF.

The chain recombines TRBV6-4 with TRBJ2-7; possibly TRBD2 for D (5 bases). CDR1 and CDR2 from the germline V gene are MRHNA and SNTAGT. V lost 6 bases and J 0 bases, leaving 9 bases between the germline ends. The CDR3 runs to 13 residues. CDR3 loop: CASSRDPSYEQYF. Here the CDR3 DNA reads TGTGCCAGCAGCCGGGATCCCTCCTACGAGCAGTACTTC.

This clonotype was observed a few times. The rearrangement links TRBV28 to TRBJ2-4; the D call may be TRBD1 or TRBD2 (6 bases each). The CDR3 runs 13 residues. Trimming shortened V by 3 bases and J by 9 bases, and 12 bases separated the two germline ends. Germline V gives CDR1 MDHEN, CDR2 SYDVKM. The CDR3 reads CASSFGEGGIQYF. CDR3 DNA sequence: TGTGCCAGCAGTTTCGGAGAGGGGGGCATTCAGTACTTC. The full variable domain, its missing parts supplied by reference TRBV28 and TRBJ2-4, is DVKVTQSSRYLVKRTGEKVFLECVQDMDHENMFWYRQDPGLGLRLIYFSYDVKMKEKGDIPEGYSVSREKKERFSLILESASTNQTSMYLCASSFGEGGIQYFGAGTRLSVL.

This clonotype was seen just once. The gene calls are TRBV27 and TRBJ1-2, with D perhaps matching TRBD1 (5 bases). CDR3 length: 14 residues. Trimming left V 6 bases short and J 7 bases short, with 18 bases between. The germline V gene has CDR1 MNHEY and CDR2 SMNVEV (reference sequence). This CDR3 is CASSGGTRAGGYTF. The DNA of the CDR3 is TGTGCCAGCAGCGGGGGGACCAGGGCAGGTGGCTACACCTTC.

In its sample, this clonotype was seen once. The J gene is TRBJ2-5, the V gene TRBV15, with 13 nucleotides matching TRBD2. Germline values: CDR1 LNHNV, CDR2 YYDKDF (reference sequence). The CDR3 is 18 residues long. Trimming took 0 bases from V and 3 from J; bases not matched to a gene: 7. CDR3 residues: CATSRDLGLAGIEETQYF. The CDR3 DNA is TGTGCCACCAGCAGAGATTTGGGACTAGCGGGAATCGAAGAGACCCAGTACTTC.

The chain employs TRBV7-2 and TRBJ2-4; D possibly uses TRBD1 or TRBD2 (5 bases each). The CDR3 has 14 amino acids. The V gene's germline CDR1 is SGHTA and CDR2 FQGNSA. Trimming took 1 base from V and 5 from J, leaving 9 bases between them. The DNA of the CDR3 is TGTGCCAGCAGCTTAGGAGGGGTCGAAAACATTCAGTACTTC. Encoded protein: CASSLGGVENIQYF.

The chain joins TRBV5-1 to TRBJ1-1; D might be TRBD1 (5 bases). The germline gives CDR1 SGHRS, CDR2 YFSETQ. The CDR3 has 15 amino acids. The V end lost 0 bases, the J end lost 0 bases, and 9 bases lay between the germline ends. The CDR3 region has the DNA TGCGCCAGCAGCTTGGTGGGGGTGATGAACACTGAAGCTTTCTTT. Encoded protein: CASSLVGVMNTEAFF.

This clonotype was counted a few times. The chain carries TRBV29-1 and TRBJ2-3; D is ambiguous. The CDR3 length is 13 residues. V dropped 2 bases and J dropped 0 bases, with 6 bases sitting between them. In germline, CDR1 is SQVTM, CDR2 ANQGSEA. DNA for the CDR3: TGCAGCGTTGAATCTGTAAGCACAGATACGCAGTATTTT. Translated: CSVESVSTDTQYF.

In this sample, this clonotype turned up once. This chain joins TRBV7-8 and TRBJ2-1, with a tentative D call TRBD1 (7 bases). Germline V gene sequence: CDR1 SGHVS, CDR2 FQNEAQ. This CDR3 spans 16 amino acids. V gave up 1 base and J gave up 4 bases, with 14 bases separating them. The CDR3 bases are TGTGCCAGCAGCTTAGTCGCACAGGGGACTTACAATGAGCAGTTCTTC. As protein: CASSLVAQGTYNEQFF.

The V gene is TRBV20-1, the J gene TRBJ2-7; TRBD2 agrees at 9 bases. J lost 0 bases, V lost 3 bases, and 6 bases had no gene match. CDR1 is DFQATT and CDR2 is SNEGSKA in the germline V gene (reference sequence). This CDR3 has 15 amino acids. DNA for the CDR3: TGCAGTGCTAGCCTCGCGGGGGGGGCCTCCTACGAGCAGTACTTC. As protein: CSASLAGGASYEQYF.

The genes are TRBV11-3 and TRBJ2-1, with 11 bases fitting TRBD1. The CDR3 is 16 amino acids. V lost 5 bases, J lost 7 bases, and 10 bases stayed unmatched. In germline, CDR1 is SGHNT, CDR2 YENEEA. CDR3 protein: CASSLEGQGAWNEQFF. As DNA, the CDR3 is TGTGCCAGCAGCCTCGAAGGACAGGGGGCTTGGAATGAGCAGTTCTTC.

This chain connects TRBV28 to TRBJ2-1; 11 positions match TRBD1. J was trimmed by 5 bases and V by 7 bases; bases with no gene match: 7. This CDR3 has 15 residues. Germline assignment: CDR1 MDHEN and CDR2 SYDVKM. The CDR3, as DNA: TGTGCCAGCACCAACCAGGGACAGGGGGACAATGAGCAGTTCTTC. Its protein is CASTNQGQGDNEQFF.

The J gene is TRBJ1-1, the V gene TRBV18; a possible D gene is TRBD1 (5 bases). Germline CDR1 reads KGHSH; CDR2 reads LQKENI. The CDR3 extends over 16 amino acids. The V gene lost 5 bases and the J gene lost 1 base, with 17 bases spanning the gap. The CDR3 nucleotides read TGTGCCAGCTCATCCACCCGTGTAGGGACGAACACTGAAGCTTTCTTT. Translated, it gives CASSSTRVGTNTEAFF.

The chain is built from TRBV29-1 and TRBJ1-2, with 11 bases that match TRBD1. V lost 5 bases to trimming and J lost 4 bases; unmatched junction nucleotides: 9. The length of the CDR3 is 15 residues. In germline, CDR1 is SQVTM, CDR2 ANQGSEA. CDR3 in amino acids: CSVIPGTGGAYGYTF. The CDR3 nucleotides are TGCAGCGTTATTCCGGGGACAGGGGGGGCCTATGGCTACACCTTC.

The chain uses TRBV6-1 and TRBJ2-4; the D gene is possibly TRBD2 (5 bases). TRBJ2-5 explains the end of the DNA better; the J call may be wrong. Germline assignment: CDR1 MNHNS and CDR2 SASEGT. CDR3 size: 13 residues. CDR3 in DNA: TGTGCCAGCAGACGACGGGGTGTTGAGACCCAGTACTTC. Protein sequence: CASRRRGVETQYF.

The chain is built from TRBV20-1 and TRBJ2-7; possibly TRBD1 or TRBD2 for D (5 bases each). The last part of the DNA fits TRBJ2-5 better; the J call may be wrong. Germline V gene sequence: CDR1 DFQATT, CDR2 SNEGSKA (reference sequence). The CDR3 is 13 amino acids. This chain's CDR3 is CSARVGAQETQYF. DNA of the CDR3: TGCAGTGCTAGAGTCGGGGCGCAAGAGACCCAGTACTTC.